Given below is one T cell receptor (beta chain) in context. Its target is unknown. Two oligonucleotides, mixed equimolar, formed the beta constant-region primer covering TRBC1 and TRBC2. TCRdb reprocessed the UMI-ligation and nested PCR reads via MiXCR and lists one record per CDR3 protein. The sample contains some 150,000 distinct CDR3 sequences, more than 15% of which appear only once. These data originate in a study of naive and memory T cell subsets. The germline gives CDR1 DFQATT, CDR2 SNEGSKA (reference sequence). The V end lost 1 base, the J end lost 2 bases, and 11 bases lay between the germline ends. The CDR3 has 14 residues. General study findings and limits: From naive to CM, EM and EMRA, diversity decreased and Gini increased. Between naive and memory subsets, TCR abundance power law exponents differed. Each distinct alpha or beta sequence counts as one clonotype.

Sequenced sample: naive CD4+ T cells from blood. This receptor was taken from a human donor in good health. This chain joins TRBV20-1 and TRBJ1-2; D gene unclear. The CDR3, as DNA: TGCAGTGCTAGAGCTGGGAAAGGCAACTATGGCTACACCTTC. Protein: CSARAGKGNYGYTF.